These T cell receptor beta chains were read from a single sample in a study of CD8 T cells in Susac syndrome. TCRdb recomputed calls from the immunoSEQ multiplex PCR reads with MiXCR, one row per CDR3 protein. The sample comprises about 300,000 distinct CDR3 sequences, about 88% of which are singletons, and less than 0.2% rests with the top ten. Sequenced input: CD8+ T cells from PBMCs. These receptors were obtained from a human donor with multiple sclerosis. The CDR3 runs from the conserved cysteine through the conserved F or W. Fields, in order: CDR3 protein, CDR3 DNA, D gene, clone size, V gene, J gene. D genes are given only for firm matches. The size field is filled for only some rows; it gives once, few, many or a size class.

CASSPEETVNTEAFF	TGTGCCAGCAGCCCGGAGGAGACGGTGAACACTGAAGCTTTCTTT	-	-	TRBV4-2	TRBJ1-1
CASSVGATRVNEQFF	TGTGCCAGCAGCGTAGGCGCCACTAGAGTCAATGAGCAGTTCTTC	-	-	TRBV9	TRBJ2-1
CASSLVQGGTEAFF	TGTGCCAGCAGCTTAGTACAGGGCGGCACTGAAGCTTTCTTT	-	few	TRBV7-2	TRBJ1-1
CASSVRVTHEQYF	TGTGCCAGCAGCGTCAGGGTAACCCACGAGCAGTACTTC	-	few	TRBV7-2	TRBJ2-7
CASSFQGSYEQYF	TGTGCCAGCAGCTTTCAGGGGTCCTACGAGCAGTACTTC	-	few	TRBV5-4	TRBJ2-7
CASSQDTSWEQFF	TGCGCCAGCAGCCAAGATACTAGCTGGGAGCAGTTCTTC	-	few	TRBV4-1	TRBJ2-1
CSARDRGAAYEQYF	TGCAGTGCTAGAGATAGGGGGGCAGCTTACGAGCAGTACTTC	-	-	TRBV20-1	TRBJ2-7
CASNDGGAAYEQYF	TGTGCCAGCAACGATGGGGGGGCCGCCTACGAGCAGTACTTC	-	once	TRBV9	TRBJ2-7
CSQRLLATYNEQFF	TGCAGTCAACGCTTACTAGCGACTTACAATGAGCAGTTCTTC	TRBD2	-	TRBV20-1	TRBJ2-1
CASKTGGGLREQFF	TGTGCCAGCAAGACCGGGGGGGGCCTTCGGGAGCAGTTCTTC	TRBD2	-	TRBV2	TRBJ2-1
CASSQGTSGTTDTQYF	TGCGCCAGCAGCCAAGGGACTAGCGGGACGACAGATACGCAGTATTTT	TRBD2	few	TRBV4-3	TRBJ2-3
CASGQAMGTGQETQYF	TGTGCCAGCGGTCAAGCCATGGGGACAGGCCAAGAGACCCAGTACTTC	TRBD1	-	TRBV6-1	TRBJ2-5
CASSVQSHRGNYEQYF	TGTGCCAGCAGCGTGCAGTCCCACAGGGGGAACTACGAGCAGTACTTC	TRBD1	-	TRBV5-4	TRBJ2-7